This passage covers 24 T cell receptor beta chains from one sample sequenced in a study of OX40 agonist ivuxolimab in advanced cancers. Sequenced by immunoSEQ multiplex PCR; TCRdb stores in-frame clones only, minus some. The sample has about 150,000 clones; roughly 94% are singletons. The source material was CD4+ or CD8+ T cells sorted from blood, sampled in a trial of the OX40 agonist ivuxolimab. The receptors derive from an adult with an advanced solid tumor such as melanoma, head and neck, liver or kidney cancer.

The chain links TRBV11-2 to TRBJ2-1, with D tentatively TRBD1 (6 bases). CDR3 length: 16 residues. From germline, CDR1 is SGHAT and CDR2 FQNNGV. Trimming stripped 6 bases from V and 0 bases from J, with 15 bases between. Here the CDR3 reads CASRSRGTLSYNEQFF. In DNA, the CDR3 is TGTGCCAGCAGGAGCCGAGGGACACTCTCCTACAATGAGCAGTTCTTC. The whole variable domain, remainder taken from reference TRBV11-2 and TRBJ2-1, is EAGVAQSPRYKIIEKRQSVAFWCNPISGHATLYWYQQILGQGPKLLIQFQNNGVVDDSQLPKDRFSAERLKGVDSTLKIQPAKLEDSAVYLCASRSRGTLSYNEQFFGPGTRLTVL.

This clone has a single count. V is TRBV7-6 and J is TRBJ2-5; 7 bases map to TRBD2. V lost 2 bases, J lost 4 bases, and 4 bases stayed unmatched. This CDR3 has 14 residues. Germline lookup yields CDR1 SGHVS and CDR2 FNYEAQ. CDR3 loop: CASSLLGGGETQYF. The CDR3 DNA reads TGTGCCAGCAGCTTATTGGGGGGGGGAGAGACCCAGTACTTC. Full variable domain (rest looked up from reference TRBV7-6 and TRBJ2-5): GAGVSQSPRYKVTKRGQDVALRCDPISGHVSLYWYRQALGQGPEFLTYFNYEAQQDKSGLPNDRFSAERPEGSISTLTIQRTEQRDSAMYRCASSLLGGGETQYFGPGTRLLVL.

This chain's CDR3 is CASTSGRGVQETQYF. CDR3 coding DNA: TGTGCCAGCACCTCAGGGAGGGGGGTCCAAGAGACCCAGTACTTC. The chain uses TRBV2 and TRBJ2-5; a weak D match, TRBD2 (7 bases). The CDR3 totals 15 residues. Germline assignment: CDR1 SNHLY and CDR2 FYNNEI. V dropped 7 bases and J dropped 1 base, with 16 bases sitting between them.

This clone was counted once. The rearrangement joins TRBV19 to TRBJ2-1, with 8 bases that match TRBD1. The germline CDR1 and CDR2 sequences are LNHDA and SQIVND (reference sequence). The length of the CDR3 is 16 residues. V lost 3 bases, J lost 1 base, and 5 bases stayed unmatched. CDR3 sequence: CASSITGGTSYNEQFF. The CDR3 DNA follows: TGTGCCAGTAGTATTACAGGGGGGACATCCTACAATGAGCAGTTCTTC.

The CDR3 nucleotides are TGCGCCAGCAGAGGGCAGGGAGACACCGGGGAGCTGTTTTTT. Its protein is CASRGQGDTGELFF. This chain connects TRBV10-1 to TRBJ2-2; D tentatively reads TRBD1 or TRBD2 (5 bases each). V lost 6 bases and J 3 bases, leaving 11 bases between the germline ends. This CDR3 region has 14 residues. Germline CDR1 reads WNHNN; CDR2 reads SYGVQD (reference sequence).

The V gene is TRBV19, the J gene TRBJ2-1; perhaps D is TRBD1 or TRBD2 (6 bases each). The CDR3 length is 15 residues. Trimming took off 4 bases at V and 6 bases at J, with 16 bases between the two ends. Germline loops: CDR1 LNHDA, CDR2 SQIVND (reference sequence). The CDR3 reads CASSRLGAGLNEQFF. The CDR3 coding sequence is TGTGCCAGTAGTAGATTGGGGGCGGGACTCAATGAGCAGTTCTTC.

CDR3 coding DNA: TGTGCCAGCAGCTTGGCGGGTGTGAACACCGGGGAGCTGTTTTTT. Encoded protein: CASSLAGVNTGELFF. The rearrangement joins TRBV5-4 to TRBJ2-2; D uncertain. Germline CDR1 and CDR2: SGHNT and YYREEE (reference sequence). V dropped 0 bases and J dropped 1 base, with 7 bases sitting between them. This CDR3 has 15 amino acids.

In this sample, this clone turned up once. The chain recombines TRBV28 with TRBJ2-7; 8 bases align to TRBD2. The germline V gene has CDR1 MDHEN and CDR2 SYDVKM. Trimming took 7 bases from V and 0 from J; bases not matched to a gene: 5. The length of the CDR3 is 14 residues. The CDR3 bases are TGTGCCAGCACCCGGGGGGGTCACTCCTACGAGCAGTACTTC. Translated: CASTRGGHSYEQYF.

This chain connects TRBV27 to TRBJ2-3; TRBD2 might be the D (5 bases). The CDR3 consists of 13 residues. Trimming removed 3 bases at V and 9 bases at J, with 13 bases between. Germline V gives CDR1 MNHEY, CDR2 SMNVEV (reference sequence). The CDR3 nucleotides are TGTGCCAGCAGTTTTGGGGAGATGGGAACGCAGTATTTT. Amino acids: CASSFGEMGTQYF.

The CDR3 is CASSDRVKNQPQHF. DNA for the CDR3: TGTGCCAGCTCGGACAGGGTGAAGAATCAGCCCCAGCATTTT. This chain uses TRBV2 with TRBJ1-5; 8 bases align to TRBD1. V trimming: 8 bases; J trimming: 4 bases; junction bases outside the gene matches: 7. Germline CDR1 SNHLY, CDR2 FYNNEI. This CDR3 comprises 14 residues.

The rearrangement uses TRBV5-1 and TRBJ2-7; the D gene is possibly TRBD2 (5 bases). Germline loops: CDR1 SGHRS, CDR2 YFSETQ. This CDR3 spans 13 amino acids. V was cut by 0 bases and J by 3 bases, with 7 bases left in between. CDR3 nucleotide sequence: TGCGCCAGCAGCTTGGACGGGAACTACGAGCAGTACTTC. Amino acids: CASSLDGNYEQYF.

J is TRBJ2-7 and V is TRBV5-1, with D perhaps assigned TRBD1 or TRBD2 (5 bases each). Germline CDR1 is SGHRS and CDR2 is YFSETQ. V lost 0 bases, J lost 5 bases, and 12 bases lay in between. The CDR3 is made up of 14 amino acids. CDR3: CASSLAGPWDEQYF. The CDR3 DNA sequence: TGCGCCAGCAGCTTGGCGGGACCATGGGACGAGCAGTACTTC. Full variable domain (missing parts from reference TRBV5-1 and TRBJ2-7): KAGVTQTPRYLIKTRGQQVTLSCSPISGHRSVSWYQQTPGQGLQFLFEYFSETQRNKGNFPGRFSGRQFSNSRSEMNVSTLELGDSALYLCASSLAGPWDEQYFGPGTRLTVT.

The genes are TRBV5-1 and TRBJ2-5, with D unresolved. This CDR3 has 13 amino acids. CDR1 is SGHRS, CDR2 YFSETQ, per germline. Trimming took 2 bases from V and 5 from J, leaving 10 bases between them. The CDR3 bases are TGCGCCAGCAGCTTCGCAGTTCGGGAGACCCAGTACTTC. This gives the protein CASSFAVRETQYF. The full variable domain, with the rest looked up from reference TRBV5-1 and TRBJ2-5, is KAGVTQTPRYLIKTRGQQVTLSCSPISGHRSVSWYQQTPGQGLQFLFEYFSETQRNKGNFPGRFSGRQFSNSRSEMNVSTLELGDSALYLCASSFAVRETQYFGPGTRLLVL.

The V and J genes are TRBV5-4 and TRBJ2-7, with TRBD2 identical over 11 bases. CDR1 SGHNT and CDR2 YYREEE come from the germline V gene (reference sequence). V shed 3 bases and J 3 bases; nucleotides not matched to a gene: 2. CDR3 length equals 14 residues. CDR3 nucleotide sequence: TGTGCCAGCAGCTCGACTAGCGGGATCTACGAGCAGTACTTC. It encodes CASSSTSGIYEQYF.

V is TRBV10-3 and J is TRBJ2-5; 8 bases agree with TRBD1. The length of the CDR3 is 14 residues. V gave up 4 bases and J gave up 4 bases; unmatched junction bases: 5. Per germline, CDR1 ENHRY and CDR2 SYGVKD. The CDR3 here is CAISVSQGAETQYF. CDR3 nucleotide sequence: TGTGCCATCAGTGTTAGTCAGGGGGCAGAGACCCAGTACTTC.

This clone was picked up one time. The chain combines TRBV19 with TRBJ1-1, with a tentative D call TRBD1 (5 bases). The CDR3 totals 12 residues. V lost 6 bases and J lost 7, with 12 bases in between. In germline, CDR1 is LNHDA, CDR2 SQIVND (reference sequence). The DNA for the CDR3 is TGTGCCAGTAGGAGGACATCCGGTGAAGCTTTCTTT. Protein: CASRRTSGEAFF. The complete variable domain, with remaining parts taken from reference TRBV19 and TRBJ1-1, reads DGGITQSPKYLFRKEGQNVTLSCEQNLNHDAMYWYRQDPGQGLRLIYYSQIVNDFQKGDIAEGYSVSREKKESFPLTVTSAQKNPTAFYLCASRRTSGEAFFGQGTRLTVV.

The rearrangement uses TRBV7-2 and TRBJ2-7; D perhaps matches TRBD2 (6 bases). V gave up 1 base and J gave up 6 bases, with 10 bases separating them. Germline CDR1 and CDR2: SGHTA and FQGNSA. CDR3 length: 13 residues. DNA for the CDR3: TGTGCCAGCAGCTTAGTTGTGGGACTCGAGCAGTACTTC. This codes for CASSLVVGLEQYF.

V gene TRBV28 combines with J gene TRBJ2-4; 9 positions agree with TRBD2. Germline V lookup: CDR1 MDHEN, CDR2 SYDVKM. This CDR3 is 15 amino acids long. The trim removed 2 bases at V and 5 bases at J, leaving 4 bases unmatched. CDR3 nucleotide sequence: TGTGCCAGCAGTTTAACTAGCGGGCGTGAAAACATTCAGTACTTC. Translation gives CASSLTSGRENIQYF. Variable domain in full (rest from reference TRBV28 and TRBJ2-4): DVKVTQSSRYLVKRTGEKVFLECVQDMDHENMFWYRQDPGLGLRLIYFSYDVKMKEKGDIPEGYSVSREKKERFSLILESASTNQTSMYLCASSLTSGRENIQYFGAGTRLSVL.

The V gene is TRBV7-2, the J gene TRBJ1-2; D is unclear. V was pared by 4 bases and J by 4 bases, with 22 bases between. Germline values: CDR1 SGHTA, CDR2 FQGNSA. The CDR3 extends over 17 amino acids. The CDR3 here is CASSSPAFGTLSYGYTF. In DNA form, the CDR3 reads TGTGCCAGCAGCTCACCGGCCTTCGGCACTCTCAGCTATGGCTACACCTTC.

The chain joins TRBV15 to TRBJ1-4; D is perhaps TRBD1 (5 bases). Looked up from germline, CDR1 is LNHNV and CDR2 is YYDKDF (reference sequence). The CDR3 loop spans 15 amino acids. The ends were cut back, 0 bases at V and 3 bases at J, with 8 bases in the middle. CDR3 protein: CATSRDARANEKLFF. The CDR3 bases are TGTGCCACCAGCAGAGATGCCAGGGCTAATGAAAAACTGTTTTTT.

This clone was seen more than once but under ten times. The chain couples TRBV20-1 to TRBJ1-1; D is ambiguous. Germline V gene data show CDR1 as DFQATT and CDR2 as SNEGSKA (reference sequence). The CDR3 extends over 10 amino acids. Trimming took off 3 bases at V and 3 bases at J, with 2 bases between the two ends. CDR3 nucleotide sequence: TGCAGTGCTAGTCACACTGAAGCTTTCTTT. Translated: CSASHTEAFF.

The rearrangement links TRBV7-2 to TRBJ2-1; D gene unclear. CDR1 and CDR2 (germline): SGHTA, FQGNSA. The V and J ends lost 0 bases and 5 bases respectively, with 8 bases between them. The CDR3 runs to 14 residues. Here the CDR3 DNA reads TGTGCCAGCAGCTTAGCGATGGGCAACAATGAGCAGTTCTTC. Protein: CASSLAMGNNEQFF.

The chain joins TRBV19 to TRBJ2-7; 9 bases agree with TRBD1. This CDR3 comprises 13 residues. The ends lost 6 bases at V and 4 bases at J; junction bases unmatched: 4. The V gene's germline CDR1 is LNHDA and CDR2 SQIVND (reference sequence). Here the CDR3 DNA reads TGTGCCAGTAGCTGGGACAGGGCATACGAGCAGTACTTC. It translates to CASSWDRAYEQYF.

The chain joins TRBV19 to TRBJ2-4; perhaps TRBD1 as D (6 bases). V was trimmed by 10 bases and J by 6 bases, leaving 22 bases between them. This CDR3 has 15 amino acids. The germline gives CDR1 LNHDA, CDR2 SQIVND (reference sequence). CDR3 DNA: TGTGCCACCACCTATGGACAGTCCGCGGGAAACATTCAGTACTTC. This codes for CATTYGQSAGNIQYF.